The 31 T cell receptor beta chains reported below all come from one sample, sequenced in a study of OX40 agonist ivuxolimab in advanced cancers. TCRdb's copy holds only in-frame clones and misses some; the assay was immunoSEQ multiplex PCR. The sample includes tens of thousands of clones, approximately 90% of them seen just once. The source was CD4+ or CD8+ T cells sorted from blood, collected in a trial of the OX40 agonist ivuxolimab. Every receptor here comes from an adult with an advanced solid tumor such as melanoma, head and neck, liver or kidney cancer.

V usage is TRBV6-5 and J usage is TRBJ1-2, with D perhaps matching TRBD1 (5 bases). The ends were cut back, 5 bases at V and 5 bases at J, with 12 bases in the middle. In germline, CDR1 is MNHEY, CDR2 SVGAGI. This CDR3 contains 13 residues. In nucleotides, the CDR3 is TGTGCCAGCAGTAACGGGTGGGGGTATGGCTACACCTTC. Protein product: CASSNGWGYGYTF.

A single count supports this clone. The chain couples TRBV19 to TRBJ1-2, with D perhaps matching TRBD1 (6 bases). The CDR3 runs 16 residues. V lost 5 bases and J lost 0, with 16 bases in between. The germline V gene encodes CDR1 LNHDA and CDR2 SQIVND (reference sequence). The DNA for the CDR3 is TGTGCCAGTAGTCTCCCCGGGACACAAGCTAACTATGGCTACACCTTC. Its translation: CASSLPGTQANYGYTF.

CDR3 in amino acids: CASSPDGATNEKLFF. DNA for the CDR3: TGTGCCAGCAGCCCCGATGGCGCAACTAATGAAAAACTGTTTTTT. V and J are TRBV7-9 and TRBJ1-4; no clear D. The germline V and J ends were trimmed by 5 bases and 0 bases, with 10 bases remaining between them. The CDR3 consists of 15 residues. CDR1 SEHNR and CDR2 FQNEAQ come from the germline V gene (reference sequence).

The chain couples TRBV7-2 to TRBJ2-7; 7 nucleotides line up with TRBD2. The V gene end was trimmed by 1 base and the J gene end by 3 bases; junction bases not matched to a gene: 9. CDR1 SGHTA and CDR2 FQGNSA come from the germline V gene. The CDR3 loop spans 16 amino acids. The CDR3 reads CASSLVEGLSGYEQYF. CDR3 coding DNA: TGTGCCAGCAGCTTAGTAGAGGGACTAAGCGGCTACGAGCAGTACTTC.

J is TRBJ1-5 and V is TRBV25-1; TRBD1 is a possible D gene (5 bases). The CDR3 length is 17 residues. V lost 5 bases, J lost 0 bases, and 17 bases lay in between. Germline lookup yields CDR1 MGHDK and CDR2 SYGVNS. CDR3 DNA sequence: TGTGCCAGCAGTCCAACGGGGGAAGTTTATAGCAATCAGCCCCAGCATTTT. It specifies CASSPTGEVYSNQPQHF.

This chain uses TRBV6-1 with TRBJ1-4; weak D call: TRBD1 (5 bases). CDR1 is MNHNS, CDR2 SASEGT, per germline. The ends were cut back, 5 bases at V and 4 bases at J, with 14 bases in the middle. The CDR3 extends over 15 amino acids. The chain's CDR3 is CASSPQTGGNEKLFF. For the CDR3, the DNA is TGTGCCAGCAGTCCCCAAACCGGGGGTAATGAAAAACTGTTTTTT.

The gene calls are TRBV7-2 and TRBJ1-6; D gene unclear. Trimming took off 5 bases at V and 7 bases at J, with 6 bases between the two ends. Germline CDR1 is SGHTA and CDR2 is FQGNSA. This CDR3 has 12 residues. The CDR3 nucleotides are TGTGCCAGCAGCGACCAAAATTCACCCCTCCACTTT. This codes for CASSDQNSPLHF.

The genes are TRBV6-5 and TRBJ1-1; a possible D gene is TRBD1 (5 bases). V lost 7 bases and J lost 7, with 10 bases in between. CDR1 and CDR2 (germline): MNHEY, SVGAGI. CDR3 length: 11 residues. The CDR3 here is CASTRQFEAFF. The CDR3 DNA reads TGTGCCAGCACCAGACAGTTTGAAGCTTTCTTT.

The sample holds one count of this clone. The J gene is TRBJ2-7, the V gene TRBV2; 9 bases agree with TRBD1. CDR3 length: 14 residues. Germline loops: CDR1 SNHLY, CDR2 FYNNEI. The J segment lost 3 bases and the V segment lost 4 bases, leaving 4 bases of the junction unmatched. The CDR3 loop is CASSGQGVLYEQYF. CDR3 nucleotide sequence: TGTGCCAGCAGTGGACAGGGGGTACTCTACGAGCAGTACTTC.

The chain uses TRBV21-1 and TRBJ2-7; the table's TRBD2 call for D was not verified on the DNA. TRBV21-1 is listed as a pseudogene. This CDR3 is 18 amino acids long. This CDR3 reads CASSPRVGTAASSYEQYF. The CDR3 nucleotides are TGTGCCAGCAGCCCCCGGGTGGGTACAGCGGCCAGCTCCTACGAGCAGTACTTC.

The V gene is TRBV30, the J gene TRBJ1-5, with D maybe TRBD1 (6 bases). Germline V CDR1 and CDR2: GTSNPN, SVGIG (reference sequence). This CDR3 spans 13 amino acids. V dropped 1 base and J dropped 4 bases, with 8 bases sitting between them. CDR3 in DNA: TGTGCCTGGAGTGACCAGGGGAATCAGCCCCAGCATTTT. Translated, it gives CAWSDQGNQPQHF.

The chain uses TRBV2 and TRBJ2-7; 10 bases agree with TRBD1. The CDR3 contains 13 residues. Per germline, CDR1 SNHLY and CDR2 FYNNEI. V was pared by 7 bases and J by 2 bases, with 2 bases of the junction left unmatched. CDR3 nucleotides: TGTGCCAGCACTGGGACAGGGGCCTACGAGCAGTACTTC. Translating it yields CASTGTGAYEQYF.

J is TRBJ2-3 and V is TRBV30, with 9 bases lining up with TRBD2. The length of the CDR3 is 17 residues. The V and J ends lost 3 bases and 0 bases, in that order; junction bases with no gene match: 10. Germline CDR1 is GTSNPN and CDR2 is SVGIG (reference sequence). For the CDR3, the DNA is TGTGCCTGGAGCAGGGTGCGGGGGGGGACTAGCACAGATACGCAGTATTTT. Its translation: CAWSRVRGGTSTDTQYF. The full variable domain, with the rest looked up from reference TRBV30 and TRBJ2-3, is SQTIHQWPATLVQPVGSPLSLECTVEGTSNPNLYWYRQAAGRGLQLLFYSVGIGQISSEVPQNLSASRPQDRQFILSSKKLLLSDSGFYLCAWSRVRGGTSTDTQYFGPGTRLTVL.

CDR3 nucleotides: TGTGCCAGCAGCTTCGCGGGACGTGGGAACACTGAAGCTTTCTTT. Translating it yields CASSFAGRGNTEAFF. The chain combines TRBV5-4 with TRBJ1-1; perhaps TRBD1 as D (5 bases). The CDR3 is 15 residues long. Trimming took 2 bases from V and 1 from J, leaving 12 bases between them. Per the germline V gene, CDR1 is SGHNT and CDR2 is YYREEE (reference sequence).

The chain is built from TRBV2 and TRBJ2-2, with D unclear. Germline values: CDR1 SNHLY, CDR2 FYNNEI. The CDR3 runs 13 residues. Trimming pared 4 bases from V and 3 bases from J, leaving 6 bases between. CDR3 loop: CASSVSYTGELFF. The CDR3 DNA reads as TGTGCCAGCAGTGTTTCCTACACCGGGGAGCTGTTTTTT. The entire variable domain, with the rest obtained from reference TRBV2 and TRBJ2-2, is as follows: EPEVTQTPSHQVTQMGQEVILRCVPISNHLYFYWYRQILGQKVEFLVSFYNNEISEKSEIFDDQFSVERPDGSNFTLKIRSTKLEDSAMYFCASSVSYTGELFFGEGSRLTVL.

V usage is TRBV18 and J usage is TRBJ1-4, with 7 bases aligning to TRBD1. V lost 3 bases to trimming and J lost 6 bases; unmatched junction nucleotides: 1. CDR1 and CDR2 from the germline V gene are KGHSH and LQKENI. CDR3 length: 13 amino acids. For the CDR3, the DNA is TGTGCCAGCTCACCTGGACAGGATGAAAAACTGTTTTTT. Translation gives CASSPGQDEKLFF.

The V and J genes are TRBV6-1 and TRBJ2-7; 7 nucleotides line up with TRBD1. Germline V gene data show CDR1 as MNHNS and CDR2 as SASEGT. This CDR3 contains 15 residues. The V gene end was trimmed by 0 bases and the J gene end by 4 bases; junction bases not matched to a gene: 6. CDR3 sequence (DNA): TGTGCCAGCAGTGAAGCTGGGACAGCGGCGTACGAGCAGTACTTC. Translating it yields CASSEAGTAAYEQYF.

The CDR3 sequence is CSGRASGRGYQETQYF. CDR3 DNA sequence: TGCAGCGGGCGGGCTAGCGGGAGGGGGTACCAAGAGACCCAGTACTTC. V and J are TRBV29-1 and TRBJ2-5; 12 nucleotides align to TRBD2. The CDR3 extends over 16 amino acids. The germline gives CDR1 SQVTM, CDR2 ANQGSEA. The trim removed 7 bases at V and 0 bases at J, leaving 9 bases unmatched. Using reference TRBV29-1 and TRBJ2-5 for the parts outside the CDR3, the full variable domain is SAVISQKPSRDICQRGTSLTIQCQVDSQVTMMFWYRQQPGQSLTLIATANQGSEATYESGFVIDKFPISRPNLTFSTLTVSNMSPEDSSIYLCSGRASGRGYQETQYFGPGTRLLVL.

The rearrangement uses TRBV7-9 and TRBJ2-1; D perhaps matches TRBD1 (6 bases). V was shortened by 3 bases and J by 1 base, with 10 bases between the two germline ends. From germline, CDR1 is SEHNR and CDR2 FQNEAQ (reference sequence). The CDR3 covers 15 residues. For the CDR3, the DNA is TGTGCCAGCAGCTTCGACAGGTCTTCCTACAATGAGCAGTTCTTC. Translating gives CASSFDRSSYNEQFF. Full variable domain (outside the CDR3, taken from reference TRBV7-9 and TRBJ2-1): DTGVSQNPRHKITKRGQNVTFRCDPISEHNRLYWYRQTLGQGPEFLTYFQNEAQLEKSRLLSDRFSAERPKGSFSTLEIQRTEQGDSAMYLCASSFDRSSYNEQFFGPGTRLTVL.

The chain recombines TRBV9 with TRBJ2-5; D is possibly TRBD2 (5 bases). This CDR3 region has 15 residues. Germline loops: CDR1 SGDLS, CDR2 YYNGEE. V lost 4 bases and J 5 bases, leaving 18 bases between the germline ends. CDR3 protein: CASSSVPLATETQYF. The CDR3 DNA reads TGTGCCAGCAGCTCCGTCCCTTTAGCGACTGAGACCCAGTACTTC. Full variable domain (missing parts from reference TRBV9 and TRBJ2-5): DSGVTQTPKHLITATGQRVTLRCSPRSGDLSVYWYQQSLDQGLQFLIQYYNGEERAKGNILERFSAQQFPDLHSELNLSSLELGDSALYFCASSSVPLATETQYFGPGTRLLVL.

The rearrangement joins TRBV4-2 to TRBJ1-4; possibly TRBD1 for D (5 bases). The CDR3 contains 14 residues. The V end lost 5 bases, the J end lost 13 bases, and 20 bases lay between the germline ends. CDR1 and CDR2 from the germline V gene are LGHNA and YNFKEQ. The DNA of the CDR3 is TGTGCCAGCAGCGTCCGGGACGGACCTGTGGGACTGTTTTTT. This codes for CASSVRDGPVGLFF.

The gene calls are TRBV28 and TRBJ1-4; D remains unclear. V lost 5 bases, J lost 10 bases, and 20 bases lay in between. The CDR3 covers 15 residues. Germline CDR1 is MDHEN and CDR2 is SYDVKM. In nucleotides, the CDR3 is TGTGCCAGCAGTGAATTCACAGTGCCTGGACGAAAACTGTTTTTT. Translating it yields CASSEFTVPGRKLFF.

The DNA for the CDR3 is TGTGCCAGCAGAACAGGGGATGGTTCACCCCTCCACTTT. Translating it yields CASRTGDGSPLHF. The chain combines TRBV27 with TRBJ1-6, with 7 bases lining up with TRBD1. The CDR3 is 13 residues long. V shed 6 bases, J shed 9 bases, and the junction held 5 bases outside the gene matches. Germline CDR1 is MNHEY and CDR2 is SMNVEV (reference sequence).

This clone was seen a single time. This chain connects TRBV18 to TRBJ1-4; D remains unclear. Trimming left V 6 bases short and J 5 bases short, with 10 bases between. The CDR3 is 13 residues long. Germline CDR1 and CDR2: KGHSH and LQKENI. As DNA, the CDR3 is TGTGCCAGCTCCATCGACTGGAATGAAAAACTGTTTTTT. Translating it yields CASSIDWNEKLFF.

The genes are TRBV19 and TRBJ1-2; D is perhaps TRBD1 (6 bases). V was trimmed by 6 bases and J by 0 bases, leaving 17 bases between them. Per the germline V gene, CDR1 is LNHDA and CDR2 is SQIVND (reference sequence). The CDR3 has 16 amino acids. CDR3 sequence reads: CASSPNGGTTNYGYTF. Written as DNA, the CDR3 is TGTGCCAGTAGCCCCAACGGGGGGACAACTAACTATGGCTACACCTTC.

V and J are TRBV18 and TRBJ1-4; tentatively, D is TRBD1 (6 bases). There are 13 residues in the CDR3. Germline CDR1 and CDR2: KGHSH and LQKENI. V lost 5 bases and J lost 6, with 10 bases in between. In nucleotides, the CDR3 is TGTGCCAGCTCATTTAGACAGGATGAAAAACTGTTTTTT. Translating gives CASSFRQDEKLFF.

J is TRBJ2-3 and V is TRBV14, with a possible D match to TRBD2 (6 bases). The CDR3 contains 13 residues. Trimming shortened V by 2 bases and J by 10 bases, and 13 bases separated the two germline ends. The germline CDR1 and CDR2 sequences are SGHDN and FVKESK. CDR3 bases: TGTGCCAGCAGCCAATGGGAGACGGGGGCGCAGTATTTT. Translation: CASSQWETGAQYF. Full variable domain (outside the CDR3, taken from reference TRBV14 and TRBJ2-3): EAGVTQFPSHSVIEKGQTVTLRCDPISGHDNLYWYRRVMGKEIKFLLHFVKESKQDESGMPNNRFLAERTGGTYSTLKVQPAELEDSGVYFCASSQWETGAQYFGPGTRLTVL.

The rearrangement joins TRBV6-4 to TRBJ2-5; unclear D gene. Trimming shortened V by 0 bases and J by 2 bases, and 16 bases separated the two germline ends. The length of the CDR3 is 17 residues. CDR1 is MRHNA, CDR2 SNTAGT, per germline. The CDR3 DNA reads as TGTGCCAGCAGTGACTCGTGGGCACCAACCCCTCAAGAGACCCAGTACTTC. Protein: CASSDSWAPTPQETQYF.

The chain has TRBV7-9 and TRBJ1-6, with 8 nucleotides matching TRBD1. V lost 2 bases, J lost 6 bases, and 6 bases stayed unmatched. Germline V gene sequence: CDR1 SEHNR, CDR2 FQNEAQ (reference sequence). The CDR3 spans 16 residues. The CDR3 nucleotides are TGTGCCAGCAGCTTACCCACAGGGGGGGCTAATTCACCCCTCCACTTT. This gives the protein CASSLPTGGANSPLHF.

This rearrangement joins TRBV10-2 to TRBJ2-1; maybe TRBD2 (5 bases). The CDR3 spans 12 residues. The V gene lost 5 bases and the J gene lost 8 bases, with 10 bases spanning the gap. CDR1 WSHSY and CDR2 SAAADI come from the germline V gene. The CDR3 loop is CASSSSAYEQFF. The CDR3 bases are TGCGCCAGCAGTAGTAGCGCCTATGAGCAGTTCTTC.

The chain recombines TRBV30 with TRBJ2-2; D remains unclear. Trimming removed 4 bases from V and 1 base from J, with 7 bases in between. Germline V gene lookup returns CDR1 GTSNPN and CDR2 SVGIG (reference sequence). This CDR3 contains 13 residues. CDR3 in DNA: TGTGCCTGGACAAGACAGAACACCGGGGAGCTGTTTTTT. This translates into CAWTRQNTGELFF.